The next 12 T cell receptor beta chains were all read from a single sample in a study of blood T cell repertoires in COVID-19. Sequenced by immunoSEQ multiplex PCR; TCRdb stores in-frame clones only, minus some. The table records about 200,000 clones, 84% of them present only once. The sequencing input was peripheral blood. The receptors derive from a woman between 45 and 60 years old with active or convalescent COVID-19.

The table lists this clone with many counts. This chain uses TRBV19 with TRBJ2-7; 11 bases match TRBD2. Losses at the gene ends were 5 bases for V and 5 bases for J; bases not matched to a gene: 8. The CDR3 is 15 residues long. Germline CDR1 and CDR2: LNHDA and SQIVND (reference sequence). The CDR3 sequence is CASSAGLAGRNEQYF. The CDR3 nucleotides read TGTGCCAGTAGTGCTGGACTAGCGGGTCGTAACGAGCAGTACTTC.

This clone was found a few times. The chain employs TRBV19 and TRBJ2-1; D is perhaps TRBD2 (6 bases). There are 12 residues in the CDR3. Germline CDR1 reads LNHDA; CDR2 reads SQIVND (reference sequence). V shed 0 bases and J shed 13 bases, with 10 bases lying between them. In DNA form, the CDR3 reads TGTGCCAGTAGTATAGATATGGGGGGACAGTTCTTC. Amino acid sequence: CASSIDMGGQFF.

There are many counts of this clone. The genes are TRBV28 and TRBJ1-1; D is possibly TRBD1 (5 bases). Germline V gene data show CDR1 as MDHEN and CDR2 as SYDVKM. The CDR3 loop spans 16 amino acids. Trimming stripped 5 bases from V and 0 bases from J, with 16 bases between. CDR3 loop: CASSLDLETVNTEAFF. DNA of the CDR3: TGTGCCAGCAGTCTCGATCTAGAGACAGTGAACACTGAAGCTTTCTTT.

This chain uses TRBV28 with TRBJ2-1; possible D gene TRBD1, 5 bases. There are 11 residues in the CDR3. The germline V and J ends were trimmed by 6 bases and 10 bases, with 10 bases remaining between them. Per the germline V gene, CDR1 is MDHEN and CDR2 is SYDVKM. CDR3 DNA sequence: TGTGCCAGCAGCCGAAACAGGGAGCAGTTCTTC. Translating it yields CASSRNREQFF.

This clone was seen just once. The chain couples TRBV6-5 to TRBJ1-3, with D uncertain. Trimming stripped 6 bases from V and 0 bases from J, with 9 bases between. This CDR3 is 14 amino acids long. Germline loops: CDR1 MNHEY, CDR2 SVGAGI. The CDR3 reads CASRLSHSGNTIYF. CDR3 in DNA: TGTGCCAGCAGACTAAGCCACTCTGGAAACACCATATATTTT.

The chain employs TRBV5-4 and TRBJ1-2; D might be TRBD1 (5 bases). This CDR3 region has 16 residues. The V gene's germline CDR1 is SGHNT and CDR2 YYREEE (reference sequence). Trimming cost V 4 bases and J 3 bases, with 19 bases left between them. The CDR3, as DNA: TGTGCCAGCAGCGGGCAATTCGGAGGGGAGGACTATGGCTACACCTTC. Translation gives CASSGQFGGEDYGYTF.

V usage is TRBV11-2 and J usage is TRBJ1-2, with 9 bases lining up with TRBD1. The V and J ends lost 2 bases and 8 bases, in that order; junction bases with no gene match: 6. This CDR3 is 14 amino acids long. From germline, CDR1 is SGHAT and CDR2 FQNNGV. The CDR3 protein is CASSLSGQGAGYTF. The DNA of the CDR3 is TGTGCCAGCAGCTTATCGGGACAGGGAGCAGGCTACACCTTC. Complete variable domain (other parts from reference TRBV11-2 and TRBJ1-2): EAGVAQSPRYKIIEKRQSVAFWCNPISGHATLYWYQQILGQGPKLLIQFQNNGVVDDSQLPKDRFSAERLKGVDSTLKIQPAKLEDSAVYLCASSLSGQGAGYTFGSGTRLTVV.

This rearrangement joins TRBV9 to TRBJ2-3; 7 bases align to TRBD2. J was trimmed by 2 bases and V by 0 bases; bases with no gene match: 6. Germline-derived CDR1 and CDR2 are SGDLS and YYNGEE. This CDR3 has 16 amino acids. CDR3 sequence: CASSVGHLADTDTQYF. Here the CDR3 DNA reads TGTGCCAGCAGCGTAGGCCATCTAGCGGACACAGATACGCAGTATTTT.

This sequence joins TRBV10-1 and TRBJ2-1; D is perhaps TRBD2 (6 bases). Deletions cut 3 bases from V and 3 bases from J, with 18 bases between. This CDR3 has 17 residues. Germline V gene lookup returns CDR1 WNHNN and CDR2 SYGVQD (reference sequence). CDR3 sequence (DNA): TGCGCCAGCAGTGATCGCCGGGGGAGGAATATCTACAATGAGCAGTTCTTC. Translating gives CASSDRRGRNIYNEQFF.

The V and J genes are TRBV2 and TRBJ1-5; a weak D match, TRBD1 (6 bases). The CDR3 sequence is 15 residues long. CDR1 is SNHLY and CDR2 is FYNNEI in the germline V gene. With 6 bases removed from V and 0 bases from J, the gap between germline ends came to 12 bases. The CDR3: CASRWDTFSNQPQHF. CDR3 nucleotides: TGTGCCAGCAGATGGGACACGTTTAGCAATCAGCCCCAGCATTTT.

V and J are TRBV29-1 and TRBJ2-2; TRBD2 agrees at 14 bases. The CDR3 covers 16 residues. The germline V gene has CDR1 SQVTM and CDR2 ANQGSEA. Trimming at V came to 7 bases and at J to 3 bases, leaving 7 bases not matched to a gene. The CDR3, as DNA: TGCAGCGCTTCGACTAGCGGGAGGGCCGACACCGGGGAGCTGTTTTTT. It translates to CSASTSGRADTGELFF.

The rearrangement links TRBV5-1 to TRBJ1-1; 8 bases match TRBD1. This CDR3 is built from 16 residues. Germline assignment: CDR1 SGHRS and CDR2 YFSETQ. The V gene end was trimmed by 0 bases and the J gene end by 4 bases; junction bases not matched to a gene: 8. CDR3 in amino acids: CASSLAETGATTEAFF. For the CDR3, the DNA is TGCGCCAGCAGCTTGGCCGAGACAGGGGCGACCACTGAAGCTTTCTTT.